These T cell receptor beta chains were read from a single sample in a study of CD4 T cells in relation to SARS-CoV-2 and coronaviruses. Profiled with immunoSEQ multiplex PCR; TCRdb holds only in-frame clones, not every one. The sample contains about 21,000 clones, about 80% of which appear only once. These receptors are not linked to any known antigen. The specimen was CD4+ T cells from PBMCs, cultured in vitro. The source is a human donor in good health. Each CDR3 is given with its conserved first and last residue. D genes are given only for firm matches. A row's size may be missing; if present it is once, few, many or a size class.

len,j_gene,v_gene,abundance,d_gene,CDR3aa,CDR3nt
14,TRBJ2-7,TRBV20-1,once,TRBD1,CSASVGTGAYEQYF,TGCAGTGCTAGTGTCGGGACAGGGGCCTACGAGCAGTACTTC
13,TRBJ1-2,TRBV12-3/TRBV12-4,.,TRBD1,CASSLQGGYGYTF,TGTGCCAGCAGTCTCCAGGGGGGCTATGGCTACACCTTC
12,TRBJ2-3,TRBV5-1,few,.,CASSTDIDTQYF,TGCGCCAGCAGCACGGACATAGATACGCAGTATTTT
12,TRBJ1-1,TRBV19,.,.,CATRGMNTEAFF,TGTGCCACCAGAGGAATGAACACTGAAGCTTTCTTT
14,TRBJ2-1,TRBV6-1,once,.,CASSETSGYNEQFF,TGTGCCAGCAGTGAAACATCGGGGTACAATGAGCAGTTCTTC
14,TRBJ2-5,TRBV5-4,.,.,CASSLVPGPETQYF,TGTGCCAGCAGCTTGGTCCCGGGTCCAGAGACCCAGTACTTC
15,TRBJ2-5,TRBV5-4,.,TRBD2,CASRPGLAGVETQYF,TGTGCCAGCAGACCCGGGTTAGCGGGAGTAGAGACCCAGTACTTC
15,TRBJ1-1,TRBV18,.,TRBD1,CASCPGQGIGTEAFF,TGTGCCAGCTGCCCGGGACAGGGAATTGGCACTGAAGCTTTCTTT
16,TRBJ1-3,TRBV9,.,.,CASSPRVEISGNTIYF,TGTGCCAGCAGCCCTCGGGTGGAGATCTCTGGAAACACCATATATTTT
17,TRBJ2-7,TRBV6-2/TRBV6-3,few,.,CASSYSRAGTIKFEQYF,TGTGCCAGCAGTTACTCTCGCGCCGGGACAATAAAGTTCGAGCAGTACTTC
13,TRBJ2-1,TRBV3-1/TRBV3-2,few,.,CASSHLVGNEQFF,TGTGCCAGCAGCCATCTAGTTGGTAATGAGCAGTTCTTC
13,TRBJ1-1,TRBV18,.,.,CASSKNKNTEAFF,TGTGCCAGCTCAAAGAACAAGAACACTGAAGCTTTCTTT
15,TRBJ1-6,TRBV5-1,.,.,CASSLGGIYNSPLHF,TGCGCCAGCAGCTTGGGGGGAATCTATAATTCACCCCTCCACTTT
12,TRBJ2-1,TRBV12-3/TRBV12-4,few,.,CASSLFPNEQFF,TGTGCCAGCAGTTTATTTCCCAATGAGCAGTTCTTC
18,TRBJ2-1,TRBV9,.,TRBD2,CASNRGTSGPTSYNEQFF,TGTGCCAGCAATAGGGGGACTAGCGGGCCCACCTCCTACAATGAGCAGTTCTTC
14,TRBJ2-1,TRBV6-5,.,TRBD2,CASSYQREGRKQFF,TGTGCCAGCAGTTATCAGCGGGAGGGCCGAAAGCAGTTCTTC
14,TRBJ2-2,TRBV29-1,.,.,CSVEGSSNTGELFF,TGCAGCGTTGAGGGGAGCTCTAACACCGGGGAGCTGTTTTTT
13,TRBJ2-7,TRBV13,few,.,CATARAETYEQYF,TGTGCCACCGCGCGAGCGGAAACCTACGAGCAGTACTTC
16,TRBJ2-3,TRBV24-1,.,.,CATSDFKDSGSDTQYF,TGTGCCACCAGTGATTTCAAGGACAGTGGGTCAGATACGCAGTATTTT
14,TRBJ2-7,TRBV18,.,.,CASSPRDQTYEQYF,TGTGCCAGCTCACCCCGGGATCAGACCTACGAGCAGTACTTC
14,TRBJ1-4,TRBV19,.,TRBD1,CASSTSGTAEKLFF,TGTGCCAGTAGTACCTCGGGGACAGCAGAAAAACTGTTTTTT
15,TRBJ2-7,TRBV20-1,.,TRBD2,CSASFVAGGVYEQYF,TGCAGTGCTAGTTTTGTCGCGGGAGGCGTCTACGAGCAGTACTTC
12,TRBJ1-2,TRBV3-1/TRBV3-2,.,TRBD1,CASSPLSGTVYF,TGTGCCAGCAGCCCCCTAAGCGGGACAGTTTACTTC
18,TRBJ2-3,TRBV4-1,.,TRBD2,CASSQIPPGSGRTDTQYF,TGCGCCAGCAGCCAAATCCCCCCCGGTAGCGGGAGGACAGATACGCAGTATTTT
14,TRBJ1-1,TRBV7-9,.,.,CASSFGAMNTEAFF,TGTGCCAGCAGCTTCGGGGCGATGAACACTGAAGCTTTCTTT
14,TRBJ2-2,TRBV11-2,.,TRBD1,CASSRDRVTGELFF,TGTGCCAGCAGCCGGGACAGGGTGACCGGGGAGCTGTTTTTT
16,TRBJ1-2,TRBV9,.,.,CASSVGLGGLNYGYTF,TGTGCCAGCAGCGTCGGATTAGGGGGGTTAAACTATGGCTACACCTTC
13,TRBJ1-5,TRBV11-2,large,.,CASSLAIYQPQHF,TGTGCCAGCAGCTTAGCTATCTACCAGCCCCAGCATTTT
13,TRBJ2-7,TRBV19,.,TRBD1,CASSKNRGREQYF,TGTGCCAGTAGTAAAAACAGGGGGCGTGAGCAGTACTTC
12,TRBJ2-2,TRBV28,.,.,CATYGAGGELFF,TGTGCCACTTACGGGGCGGGCGGGGAGCTGTTTTTT
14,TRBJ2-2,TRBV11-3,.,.,CASSLEPDTGELFF,TGTGCCAGCAGCTTAGAGCCAGACACCGGGGAGCTGTTTTTT